This T cell receptor (beta chain) came from a study of T cells in women clearing cervical HPV infection. Study-wide results and limits: It is unknown whether associations predate infection; no effector/memory or HPV-specific sorting.

Assay used: immunoSEQ multiplex PCR; TCRdb lists only in-frame clones, some missing. Here the sample table reports 36,000 or so clones. Dot-blot hybridization genotyped cervical HPV amplified with MY09/MY11 PCR. In the case of this clone: Its antigen is unknown. The read halts 3 residues ahead of the CDR3 end, with the missing end drawn from the germline J gene. This specimen includes other DNA sequences encoding the same CDR3.

Trimming took off 3 bases at V and 4 bases at J, with 10 bases between the two ends. This CDR3 comprises 13 residues. The TCR originated in a woman aged 18-70 years with a cervical HPV16 infection that either progressed to CIN3+ or cleared (not recorded which). The chain is built from TRBV12-3 or TRBV12-4 and TRBJ2-7; D gene ambiguous. Material for sequencing was blood buffy coat. The CDR3 reads CASSFGGSYEQYF. The sequenced part of the CDR3 DNA is TGTGCCAGCAGTTTCGGCGGCTCATACGAG.